The 8 T cell receptor beta chains listed next were all sequenced from one sample in a study of identical twins. TCRdb re-derived calls from the 5' RACE reads in MiXCR, one entry per CDR3 protein. The data show 1.5 million to 2 million distinct CDR3 sequences, around a third seen once. The source material was cord blood. The receptors here all came from a newborn girl in good health.

This clonotype is a singleton in its sample. The chain uses TRBV9 and TRBJ2-3; 11 nucleotides match TRBD2. The CDR3 extends over 16 amino acids. With V trimmed by 7 bases and J by 6 bases, 13 bases remained unmatched. Germline lookup yields CDR1 SGDLS and CDR2 YYNGEE. The CDR3 DNA follows: TGTGCCAGCGGCACCCAACCACTAGCGGGAGTTGATACGCAGTATTTT. As protein: CASGTQPLAGVDTQYF.

The chain joins TRBV5-1 to TRBJ2-3; 7 nucleotides agree with TRBD2. J gave up 1 base and V 4 bases, and 9 bases lay outside the gene matches. The CDR3 sequence is 16 residues long. Germline V gives CDR1 SGHRS, CDR2 YFSETQ. CDR3 DNA sequence: TGCGCCAGCAGCGTCCTCGCGGGGGTGGGCACAGATACGCAGTATTTT. It yields the protein CASSVLAGVGTDTQYF.

This chain links TRBV4-1 with TRBJ2-4, with TRBD2 matching 11 bases. The J call is in doubt because the DNA end fits TRBJ2-5 better. Germline CDR1 and CDR2: MGHRA and YSYEKL. The CDR3 has 17 residues. The CDR3: CASSQDVGLAVRGTQYF. Written as DNA, the CDR3 is TGCGCCAGCAGCCAAGATGTGGGACTAGCGGTGCGAGGGACCCAGTACTTC.

This clonotype was seen repeatedly, ten times or more. The genes are TRBV29-1 and TRBJ2-3; weak D call: TRBD2 (6 bases). CDR3 length: 12 residues. Trimming left V 7 bases short and J 2 bases short, with 10 bases between. Looked up from germline, CDR1 is SQVTM and CDR2 is ANQGSEA. Written as DNA, the CDR3 is TGCAGCGGGGACTCTCTCACAGATACGCAGTATTTT. Its protein product is CSGDSLTDTQYF.

This chain links TRBV4-2 with TRBJ2-4; D uncertain. The CDR3 has 15 residues. V lost 0 bases, J lost 0 bases, and 6 bases lay in between. Germline CDR1 LGHNA, CDR2 YNFKEQ. CDR3 bases: TGTGCCAGCAGCCAAGATTCGGTAGCCAAAAACATTCAGTACTTC. Protein: CASSQDSVAKNIQYF.

This clonotype was recorded a few times. The chain has TRBV20-1 and TRBJ2-3, with 11 bases fitting TRBD2. Germline trimming cut 3 bases from V and 2 bases from J; bases unmatched to any gene: 10. Germline values: CDR1 DFQATT, CDR2 SNEGSKA (reference sequence). The CDR3 length is 17 residues. The CDR3 reads CSARGELAGAVTDTQYF. The CDR3 coding sequence is TGCAGTGCTAGGGGAGAACTAGCGGGAGCCGTCACAGATACGCAGTATTTT.

With respect to this clonotype: A much larger clone differs from this one at a single base, so this may be a read error. Since no conserved phenylalanine or tryptophan closes the CDR3, a read error is the likely cause. The V gene is TRBV29-1, the J gene TRBJ2-7; 9 nucleotides align to TRBD2. The V gene's germline CDR1 is SQVTM and CDR2 ANQGSEA. The CDR3 has 11 amino acids. V lost 7 bases and J lost 2; bases outside the gene matches: 0. The CDR3 loop reads CSGTSAYEQYY. The CDR3 DNA sequence: TGCAGCGGGACTAGCGCCTACGAGCAGTACTAC.

This chain joins TRBV7-9 and TRBJ1-1; possibly TRBD1 for D (6 bases). Germline CDR1 reads SEHNR; CDR2 reads FQNEAQ (reference sequence). V was trimmed by 10 bases and J by 0 bases, leaving 24 bases between them. CDR3 length: 17 residues. The CDR3: CATPPAGAGLMNTEAFF. The DNA of the CDR3 is TGTGCCACCCCACCCGCAGGGGCGGGTCTGATGAACACTGAAGCTTTCTTT. Together with reference TRBV7-9 and TRBJ1-1, the CDR3 gives the full variable domain: DTGVSQNPRHKITKRGQNVTFRCDPISEHNRLYWYRQTLGQGPEFLTYFQNEAQLEKSRLLSDRFSAERPKGSFSTLEIQRTEQGDSAMYLCATPPAGAGLMNTEAFFGQGTRLTVV.